The clone carrying this T cell receptor (beta chain) was seen only a few times. The antigen is unknown. The sample belongs to a study of T-cell memory formation after mild COVID-19. Notes on the study in general: The pre-infection memory compartment contained some responding clones, suggesting cross-reactive memory joined. A second wave expanding day 15 to 37 was CD4+-biased; contracting clones were balanced.

The CDR3 totals 15 residues. The V gene end was trimmed by 5 bases and the J gene end by 6 bases; junction bases not matched to a gene: 10. Germline V gene sequence: CDR1 KGHDR, CDR2 SFDVKD. Each CDR3 protein gets one entry after TCRdb re-called the 5' RACE reads with MiXCR. Of over 150,000 distinct CDR3 sequences in the sample, roughly a fifth are singletons; the top ten hold about 23%. The source material was PBMCs or a T cell subset sorted from them (not recorded which). The V gene is TRBV24-1, the J gene TRBJ2-7, with 9 bases fitting TRBD2. The clonotype was recovered from an adult woman who had mild COVID-19 (a few samples of this study predate the infection). Cell type and time point are not known. CDR3 sequence: CATSGSGTSRSEQYF. CDR3 sequence (DNA): TGTGCCACCAGTGGTTCCGGGACTAGCAGGTCCGAGCAGTACTTC.